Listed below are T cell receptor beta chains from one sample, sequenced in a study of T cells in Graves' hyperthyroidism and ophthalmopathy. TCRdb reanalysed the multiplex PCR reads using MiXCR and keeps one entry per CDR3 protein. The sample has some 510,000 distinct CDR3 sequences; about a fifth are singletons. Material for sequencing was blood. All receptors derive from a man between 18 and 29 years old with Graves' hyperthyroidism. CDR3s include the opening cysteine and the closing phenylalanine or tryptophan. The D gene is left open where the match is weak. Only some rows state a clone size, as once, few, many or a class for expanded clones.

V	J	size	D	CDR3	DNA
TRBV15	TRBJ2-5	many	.	CATRATGQETQYF	TGTGCCACCAGGGCAACAGGCCAAGAGACCCAGTACTTC
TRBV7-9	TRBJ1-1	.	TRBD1	CASSLLDREDTEAFF	TGTGCCAGCAGCTTATTGGACAGGGAGGACACTGAAGCTTTCTTT
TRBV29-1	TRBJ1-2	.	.	CSVSGSYGYTF	TGCAGCGTTTCAGGGTCTTATGGCTACACCTTC
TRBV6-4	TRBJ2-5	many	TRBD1	CASSDRFRDREETQYF	TGTGCCAGCAGTGACAGGTTCCGGGACAGGGAAGAGACCCAGTACTTC
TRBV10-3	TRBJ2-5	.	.	CAISESHRKETLYF	TGTGCCATCAGTGAGTCGCACAGAAAAGAGACCCTGTACTTC
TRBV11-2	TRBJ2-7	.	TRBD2	CAGGPLYEQYF	TGTGCGGGAGGGCCTCTCTACGAGCAGTACTTC
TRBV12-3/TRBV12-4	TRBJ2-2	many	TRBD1	CASRGTGEAGELFF	TGTGCCAGCAGGGGGACAGGGGAGGCCGGGGAGCTGTTTTTT
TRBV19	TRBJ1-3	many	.	CASSPPDTWRSGNTIYF	TGTGCCAGTAGTCCCCCGGATACGTGGCGCTCTGGAAACACCATATATTTT
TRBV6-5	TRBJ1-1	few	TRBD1	CASSLSGQTNTEAFF	TGTGCCAGCAGTTTATCGGGACAGACGAACACTGAAGCTTTCTTT
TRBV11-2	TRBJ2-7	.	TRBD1	CASSFRTGGNYEQYF	TGTGCCAGCAGCTTCCGAACAGGGGGCAACTACGAGCAGTACTTC
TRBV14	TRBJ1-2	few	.	CASSPLGGVSNYGYTF	TGTGCCAGCAGCCCGTTGGGAGGAGTCTCTAACTATGGCTACACCTTC
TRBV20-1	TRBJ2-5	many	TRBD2	CSAPRGAGGQTQYF	TGCAGTGCTCCGCGGGGAGCGGGGGGGCAGACCCAGTACTTC
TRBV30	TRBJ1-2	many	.	CAWSGRDFYGYTF	TGTGCCTGGAGCGGCCGGGACTTTTATGGCTACACCTTC
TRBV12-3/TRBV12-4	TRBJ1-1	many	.	CASSEDRSTEAFF	TGTGCCAGCAGTGAAGACCGCTCGACTGAAGCTTTCTTT
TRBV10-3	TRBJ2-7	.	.	CAISNSNYEQYF	TGTGCCATCAGTAACTCCAACTACGAGCAGTACTTC
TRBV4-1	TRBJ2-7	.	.	CASSQLTGPFYEQYF	TGCGCCAGCAGCCAGCTGACCGGGCCTTTCTACGAGCAGTACTTC
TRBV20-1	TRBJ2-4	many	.	CSARFRIRVAKNIQYF	TGCAGTGCTAGATTCAGGATAAGAGTAGCCAAAAACATTCAGTACTTC
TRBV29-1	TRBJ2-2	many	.	CSVEGSLEELFF	TGCAGCGTTGAGGGCAGTTTAGAGGAGCTGTTTTTT
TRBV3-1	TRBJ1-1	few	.	CASSQDPGSGTEAFF	TGTGCCAGCAGCCAAGATCCGGGGTCGGGCACTGAAGCTTTCTTT
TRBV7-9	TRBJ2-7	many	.	CASSSGSSYEQYF	TGTGCCAGCAGTTCTGGGAGCTCCTACGAGCAGTACTTC
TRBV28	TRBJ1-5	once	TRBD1	CASSEGQGYTQPQHF	TGTGCCAGCAGTGAGGGACAGGGTTATACTCAGCCCCAGCATTTT
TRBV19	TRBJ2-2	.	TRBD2	CASSRGLAGGLMTGELFF	TGTGCCAGTAGTAGGGGACTAGCGGGGGGTCTTATGACCGGGGAGCTGTTTTTT
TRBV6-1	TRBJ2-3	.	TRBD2	CASGSAGVAGTDTQYF	TGTGCCAGCGGATCTGCGGGGGTTGCGGGCACAGATACGCAGTATTTT
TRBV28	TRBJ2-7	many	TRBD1	CASQGQTYEQYF	TGTGCCTCCCAGGGACAGACCTACGAGCAGTACTTC
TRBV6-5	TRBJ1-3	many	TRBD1	CASSYLGQVGGNTIYF	TGTGCCAGCAGTTACCTGGGACAGGTTGGAGGAAACACCATATATTTT
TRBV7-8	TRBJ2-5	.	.	CASSSGYKLDKGGRETQYF	TGTGCCAGCAGCTCGGGTTATAAGTTGGACAAGGGGGGTCGGGAGACCCAGTACTTC
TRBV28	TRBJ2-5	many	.	CASSPLRGRTELQETQYF	TGTGCCAGCAGTCCCCTGCGGGGCAGGACGGAATTACAAGAGACCCAGTACTTC
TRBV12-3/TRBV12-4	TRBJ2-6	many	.	CASRIDSGANVLTF	TGTGCCAGCAGGATAGACTCTGGGGCCAACGTCCTGACTTTC
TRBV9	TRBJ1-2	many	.	CASSPQEDYGYTF	TGTGCCAGCAGCCCTCAGGAGGACTATGGCTACACCTTC
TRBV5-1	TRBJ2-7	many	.	CASSLEPTGIHEQYF	TGCGCCAGCAGCTTAGAACCAACAGGGATCCACGAGCAGTACTTC
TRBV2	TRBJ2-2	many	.	CASKKETETGELFF	TGTGCCAGCAAAAAGGAGACAGAGACCGGGGAGCTGTTTTTT
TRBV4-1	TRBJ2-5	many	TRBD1	CASSQGQGIEETQYF	TGCGCCAGCAGCCAGGGACAGGGGATCGAGGAGACCCAGTACTTC
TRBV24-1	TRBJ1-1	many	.	CATSDSTGGGTEAFF	TGTGCCACCAGTGATTCGACGGGGGGTGGCACTGAAGCTTTCTTT
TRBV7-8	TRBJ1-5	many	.	CASSSSRNSNQPQHF	TGTGCCAGCAGCTCGTCCAGGAATAGCAATCAGCCCCAGCATTTT
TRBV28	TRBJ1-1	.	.	CASGRLLRATESFF	TGTGCCAGCGGGAGGCTCTTAAGGGCCACTGAATCTTTCTTC
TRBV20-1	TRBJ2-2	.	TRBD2	CSASNSGGTGELFF	TGCAGTGCTAGTAATAGCGGGGGCACCGGGGAGCTGTTTTTT
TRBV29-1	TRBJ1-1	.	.	CSVEGPGAFF	TGCAGCGTTGAGGGTCCCGGGGCTTTCTTT
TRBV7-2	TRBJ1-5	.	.	CASSLAWGGNQPQHF	TGTGCCAGCAGCTTAGCATGGGGCGGCAATCAGCCCCAGCATTTT
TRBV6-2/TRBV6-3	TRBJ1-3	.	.	CASSSWQARNTIYF	TGTGCCAGCAGTTCGTGGCAAGCCCGAAACACCATATATTTT
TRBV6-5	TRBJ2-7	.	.	CASSSPGIYEQYF	TGTGCCAGCAGTTCCCCTGGCATTTACGAGCAGTACTTC
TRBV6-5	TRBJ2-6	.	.	CASSYSPLPGANVLTF	TGTGCCAGCAGTTACTCGCCTCTTCCTGGGGCCAACGTCCTGACTTTC
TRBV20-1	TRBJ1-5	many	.	CSAVLDSGNQPQHF	TGCAGTGCTGTCCTCGACTCCGGCAATCAGCCCCAGCATTTT